Shown below are 16 T cell receptor beta chains from a single sample sequenced in a study of T cells in Graves' hyperthyroidism and ophthalmopathy. There were TCR beta CDR3 regions amplified from RNA transcripts. HTBI primers were the set used in a first-round RT-PCR of the TCR CDR3. Using its own MiXCR run on the multiplex PCR reads, TCRdb lists one record per CDR3 protein. The data show 500,000 to 700,000 distinct CDR3 sequences, with approximately 15% seen just once and around a sixth held by the top ten. Sample: blood. The source of these receptors is a young woman with Graves' hyperthyroidism.

The gene calls are TRBV7-8 and TRBJ1-3, with 7 bases lining up with TRBD1. Germline V gene sequence: CDR1 SGHVS, CDR2 FQNEAQ. The CDR3 has 18 amino acids. With 4 bases clipped from V and 0 bases from J, the junction kept 12 bases outside the gene matches. The CDR3: CASSYDPDRTFSGNTIYF. The CDR3 nucleotides are TGTGCCAGCAGCTACGACCCGGACAGGACCTTCTCTGGAAACACCATATATTTT.

The rearrangement joins TRBV5-6 to TRBJ2-7; 9 nucleotides align to TRBD2. The V gene end was trimmed by 0 bases and the J gene end by 0 bases; junction bases not matched to a gene: 7. The CDR3 length is 17 residues. Per the germline V gene, CDR1 is SGHDT and CDR2 is YYEEEE. The chain's CDR3 is CASSLATWRGGSYEQYF. The CDR3 region has the DNA TGTGCCAGCAGCTTGGCCACGTGGCGGGGGGGCTCCTACGAGCAGTACTTC.

Many counts were recorded for this clonotype. The chain is built from TRBV7-8 and TRBJ2-7; no definite D call. The CDR3 has 15 residues. V dropped 1 base and J dropped 2 bases, with 12 bases sitting between them. Per the germline V gene, CDR1 is SGHVS and CDR2 is FQNEAQ. In DNA form, the CDR3 reads TGTGCCAGCAGCTTAGTCGATGGCGGTACCTACGAGCAGTACTTC. The encoded protein is CASSLVDGGTYEQYF.

This clonotype appeared once. This may be a read error, as it is one base from a much larger clone. The chain is built from TRBV10-2 and TRBJ2-1; weak D call: TRBD1 (5 bases). This CDR3 contains 16 residues. V was cut by 0 bases and J by 10 bases, with 19 bases left in between. The V gene's germline CDR1 is WSHSY and CDR2 SAAADI. The CDR3 region is CASSESTAGPGYEQFF. In nucleotides, the CDR3 is TGCGCCAGCAGTGAGTCGACGGCAGGGCCAGGGTACGAGCAGTTCTTC.

A word on this clonotype: A clone one base away is much larger, so this may be a read error. The chain joins TRBV5-1 to TRBJ2-7; D is undetermined. CDR3 length: 14 amino acids. Trimming shortened V by 5 bases and J by 5 bases, and 17 bases separated the two germline ends. Germline V gives CDR1 SGHRS, CDR2 YFSETQ. CDR3 protein: CASRFAVFDHEQYF. The CDR3, as DNA: TGCGCCAGCAGGTTTGCGGTTTTTGACCACGAGCAGTACTTC. The variable domain in full, with the rest retrieved from reference TRBV5-1 and TRBJ2-7, is KAGVTQTPRYLIKTRGQQVTLSCSPISGHRSVSWYQQTPGQGLQFLFEYFSETQRNKGNFPGRFSGRQFSNSRSEMNVSTLELGDSALYLCASRFAVFDHEQYFGPGTRLTVT.

In this sample, this clonotype turned up many times. The chain combines TRBV6-1 with TRBJ1-6; D might be TRBD1 (6 bases). V was shortened by 7 bases and J by 7 bases, with 14 bases between the two germline ends. Germline V gene sequence: CDR1 MNHNS, CDR2 SASEGT. The CDR3 extends over 14 amino acids. DNA of the CDR3: TGTGCCAGCACTATGACTGGACAGAATTCACCCCTCCACTTT. Its translation is CASTMTGQNSPLHF.

This clonotype was seen ten or more times. The rearrangement links TRBV3-1 to TRBJ1-1; D is ambiguous. The germline CDR1 and CDR2 sequences are LGHDT and YNNKEL (reference sequence). V lost 0 bases and J lost 5, with 13 bases in between. The CDR3 is 15 amino acids. DNA of the CDR3: TGTGCCAGCAGCCAAGATCAATGGGCTTGGACTGAAGCTTTCTTT. It is translated as CASSQDQWAWTEAFF.

The V call is TRBV20-1, the J call TRBJ1-6; no definite D call. The CDR3 is 15 amino acids. V lost 0 bases and J lost 10, with 16 bases in between. Per the germline V gene, CDR1 is DFQATT and CDR2 is SNEGSKA (reference sequence). The CDR3 DNA is TGCAGTGCTAGAGATGAGGAGGGTGAGAGCTCACCCCTCCACTTT. Its translation: CSARDEEGESSPLHF.

This clonotype was counted many times. This chain uses TRBV6-1 with TRBJ1-5; weak D call: TRBD1 (6 bases). CDR3 length: 15 amino acids. The germline CDR1 and CDR2 sequences are MNHNS and SASEGT. Between the trimmed V and J ends, which lost 10 bases and 3 bases, there was a span of 19 bases. CDR3 in amino acids: CATSIQGLNNQPQHF. As DNA, the CDR3 is TGTGCCACCTCAATACAGGGTCTTAACAATCAGCCCCAGCATTTT.

This clonotype was counted at least ten times. V and J are TRBV11-2 and TRBJ2-1, with 11 bases lining up with TRBD2. V shed 5 bases, J shed 5 bases, and the junction held 5 bases outside the gene matches. CDR1 is SGHAT and CDR2 is FQNNGV in the germline V gene. CDR3 length: 15 residues. CDR3 in DNA: TGTGCCAGCAGCGTGGGACTAGCGGATAACAATGAGCAGTTCTTC. It translates to CASSVGLADNNEQFF. Full variable domain (remainder filled in from reference TRBV11-2 and TRBJ2-1): EAGVAQSPRYKIIEKRQSVAFWCNPISGHATLYWYQQILGQGPKLLIQFQNNGVVDDSQLPKDRFSAERLKGVDSTLKIQPAKLEDSAVYLCASSVGLADNNEQFFGPGTRLTVL.

This sequence joins TRBV12-3 or TRBV12-4 and TRBJ1-3; 7 positions match TRBD1. The junction had 12 bases not matched to a gene; V was cut back by 4 bases and J by 0 bases. The CDR3 is made up of 18 amino acids. CDR3 protein: CASSYRKRQGPSGNTIYF. Here the CDR3 DNA reads TGTGCCAGCAGTTATCGTAAAAGACAGGGACCCTCTGGAAACACCATATATTTT.

The chain recombines TRBV20-1 with TRBJ2-5, with D possibly TRBD1 on 6 matching bases. This CDR3 contains 13 residues. Germline CDR1 and CDR2: DFQATT and SNEGSKA (reference sequence). Trimming removed 1 base from V and 5 bases from J, with 11 bases in between. In DNA, the CDR3 is TGCAGTGCTAGAGCTGGGACACGGGAGACCCAGTACTTC. Translated: CSARAGTRETQYF.

The chain has TRBV7-2 and TRBJ2-3, with TRBD2 matching over 8 bases. CDR1 and CDR2 (germline): SGHTA, FQGNSA. The CDR3 is made up of 14 amino acids. Losses at the gene ends were 5 bases for V and 4 bases for J; bases not matched to a gene: 5. DNA for the CDR3: TGTGCCAGCAGCCCGGGACTAGGAGCAGATACGCAGTATTTT. Translating it yields CASSPGLGADTQYF.

This clonotype was recorded at least ten times. This chain joins TRBV27 and TRBJ1-5; 8 bases map to TRBD1. Losses at the gene ends were 5 bases for V and 0 bases for J; bases not matched to a gene: 12. Per the germline V gene, CDR1 is MNHEY and CDR2 is SMNVEV (reference sequence). The CDR3 is 18 amino acids. The DNA of the CDR3 is TGTGCCAGCAGTCCAAGGACAGGGAGAACCCGTAGCAATCAGCCCCAGCATTTT. Its protein is CASSPRTGRTRSNQPQHF.

This clonotype was counted at least ten times. The V call is TRBV11-2, the J call TRBJ1-1; tentative D call: TRBD1 (6 bases). In germline, CDR1 is SGHAT, CDR2 FQNNGV. V lost 5 bases to trimming and J lost 7 bases, with 20 bases between them. This CDR3 spans 15 amino acids. The CDR3 loop is CASSRSDSPRGEAFF. In DNA, the CDR3 is TGTGCCAGCAGCAGATCGGACAGCCCTCGCGGTGAAGCTTTCTTT.

The chain joins TRBV4-3 to TRBJ1-2, with 9 bases lining up with TRBD1. This CDR3 has 17 amino acids. The germline CDR1 and CDR2 sequences are LGHNA and YSLEER. V shed 4 bases, J shed 1 base, and the junction held 10 bases outside the gene matches. CDR3 nucleotide sequence: TGCGCCAGCAGCCGAGCTGGTACAGGGGGCTATAACTATGGCTACACCTTC. Translation: CASSRAGTGGYNYGYTF.